This T cell receptor beta chain was recorded in a study of OX40 agonist ivuxolimab in advanced cancers. Study findings and constraints: More expanded clones were seen, on average, in CD8+ T cells than in CD4+.

About this clone itself: Its antigen is currently unknown.

This CDR3 is 16 amino acids long. V was pared by 5 bases and J by 0 bases, with 14 bases between. In germline, CDR1 is SGHTA, CDR2 FQGTGA. Profiling relied on immunoSEQ multiplex PCR, and the TCRdb table lists in-frame clones only, not all of them. The profile shows about 73,000 clones, approximately 90% of them singletons. Sequencing used CD4+ or CD8+ T cells sorted from blood, obtained in a trial of the OX40 agonist ivuxolimab. This chain connects TRBV7-3 to TRBJ2-1; D unresolved. This TCR was recovered from an adult with an advanced solid tumor such as melanoma, head and neck, liver or kidney cancer. The CDR3 here is CASSPAGRFSYNEQFF. The CDR3 nucleotides are TGTGCCAGCAGCCCTGCCGGGCGCTTCTCCTACAATGAGCAGTTCTTC. The full variable domain, completed using reference TRBV7-3 and TRBJ2-1, is GAGVSQTPSNKVTEKGKYVELRCDPISGHTALYWYRQSLGQGPEFLIYFQGTGAADDSGLPNDRFFAVRPEGSVSTLKIQRTERGDSAVYLCASSPAGRFSYNEQFFGPGTRLTVL.